This T cell receptor (beta chain) stems from a study of cytomegalovirus exposure and HLA in healthy donors. Study as a whole: Of about 400 genotyped donors, roughly 80% clustered with self-reported Caucasian donors.

The CDR3 runs to 15 residues. V was cut by 1 base and J by 7 bases, with 16 bases left in between. CDR1 and CDR2 from the germline V gene are PRHDT and FYEKMQ (reference sequence). Regarding this clone: The antigen is undetermined.

Study-wide points: Roughly uniform sequencing depth across donors was assumed, possibly incorrectly. In terms of immune exposure information, only CMV serostatus was available. It has been reported that TCR beta sequences accurately predicted the HLA-A and HLA-B alleles of most subjects.

PCR amplification relied on 60 Vbeta primers (plus 13 Jbeta primers). The assay was immunoSEQ multiplex PCR, and TCRdb's table has in-frame clones only and misses some. Here the sample spans some 200,000 clones, around 82% being singletons. The clonotype comes from a woman under 40 in good health and CMV-seronegative. The chain carries TRBV13 and TRBJ1-2; TRBD1 might be the D (6 bases). Sequenced input: PBMCs. CDR3 residues: CASSLAGGQQSGYTF. The CDR3 DNA is TGTGCCAGCAGCTTAGCGGGCGGACAGCAGAGTGGCTACACCTTC.